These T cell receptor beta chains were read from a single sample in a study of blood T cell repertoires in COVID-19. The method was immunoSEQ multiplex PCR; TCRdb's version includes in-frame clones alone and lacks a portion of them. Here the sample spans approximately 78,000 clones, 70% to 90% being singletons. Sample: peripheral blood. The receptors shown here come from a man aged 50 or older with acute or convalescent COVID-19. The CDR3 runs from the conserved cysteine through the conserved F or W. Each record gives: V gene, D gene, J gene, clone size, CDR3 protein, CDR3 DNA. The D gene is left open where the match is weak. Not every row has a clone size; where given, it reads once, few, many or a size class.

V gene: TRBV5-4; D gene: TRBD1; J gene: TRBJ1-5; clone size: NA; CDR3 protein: CASSPGQGMNQPQHF; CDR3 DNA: TGTGCCAGCAGCCCGGGACAGGGGATGAATCAGCCCCAGCATTTT
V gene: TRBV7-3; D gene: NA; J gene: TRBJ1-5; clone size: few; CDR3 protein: CASSLSPGASNQPQHF; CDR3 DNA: TGTGCCAGCAGCTTATCTCCAGGGGCTAGCAATCAGCCCCAGCATTTT
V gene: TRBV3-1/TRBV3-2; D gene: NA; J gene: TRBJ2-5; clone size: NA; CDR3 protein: CASSQGGLSQETQYF; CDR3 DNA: TGTGCCAGCAGCCAGGGGGGACTTAGCCAAGAGACCCAGTACTTC
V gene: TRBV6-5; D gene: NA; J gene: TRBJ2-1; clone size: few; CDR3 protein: CATDDRPMIYNEQFF; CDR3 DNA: TGTGCCACCGATGACAGGCCCATGATATACAATGAGCAGTTCTTC
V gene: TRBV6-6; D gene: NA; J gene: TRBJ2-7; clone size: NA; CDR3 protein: CASRAGYSYEQYF; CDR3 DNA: TGTGCCAGCAGAGCAGGGTACTCCTACGAGCAGTACTTC
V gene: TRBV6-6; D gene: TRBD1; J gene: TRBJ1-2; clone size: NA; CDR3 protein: CASRQQGTDGYTF; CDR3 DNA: TGTGCCAGCAGACAACAGGGGACGGATGGCTACACCTTC
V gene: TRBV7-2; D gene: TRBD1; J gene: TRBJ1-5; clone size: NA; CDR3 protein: CASRSREGAGQPQHF; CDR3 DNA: TGTGCCAGCAGATCCCGGGAGGGGGCGGGACAGCCCCAGCATTTT
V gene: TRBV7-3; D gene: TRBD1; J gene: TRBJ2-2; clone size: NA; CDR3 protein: CASSLNRGTGELFF; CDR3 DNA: TGTGCCAGCAGCTTAAACAGGGGAACCGGGGAGCTGTTTTTT
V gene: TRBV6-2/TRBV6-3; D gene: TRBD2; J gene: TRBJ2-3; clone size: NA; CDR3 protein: CASSFQAGSTDTQYF; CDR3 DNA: TGTGCCAGCAGTTTCCAAGCGGGGTCCACAGATACGCAGTATTTT
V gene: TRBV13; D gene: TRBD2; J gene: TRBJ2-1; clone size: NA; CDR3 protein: CASVRAGNSLYNEQFF; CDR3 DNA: TGTGCCAGCGTTCGAGCGGGGAATAGCCTTTACAATGAGCAGTTCTTC
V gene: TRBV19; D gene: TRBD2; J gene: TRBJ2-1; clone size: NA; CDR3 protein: CASNRALTSGGPVFNEQFF; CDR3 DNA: TGTGCCAGTAACCGCGCCCTGACTAGCGGGGGGCCCGTTTTCAATGAGCAGTTCTTC
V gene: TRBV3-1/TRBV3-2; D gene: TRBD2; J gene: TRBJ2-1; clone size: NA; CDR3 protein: CASSPPWTSGENMNEQFF; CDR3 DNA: TGTGCCAGCAGCCCGCCCTGGACTAGCGGGGAGAATATGAATGAGCAGTTCTTC
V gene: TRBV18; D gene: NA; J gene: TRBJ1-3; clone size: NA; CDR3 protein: CASSPDSSGNTIYF; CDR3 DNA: TGTGCCAGCTCACCAGACAGCTCTGGAAACACCATATATTTT
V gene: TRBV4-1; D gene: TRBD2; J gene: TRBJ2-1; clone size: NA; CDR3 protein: CASSSQAGAYYNEQFF; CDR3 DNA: TGCGCCAGCAGCTCCCAAGCGGGGGCCTACTACAATGAGCAGTTCTTC
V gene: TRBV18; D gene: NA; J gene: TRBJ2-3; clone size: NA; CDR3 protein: CASSPPAGSDTQYF; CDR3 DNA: TGTGCCAGCTCACCACCAGCAGGGTCAGATACGCAGTATTTT
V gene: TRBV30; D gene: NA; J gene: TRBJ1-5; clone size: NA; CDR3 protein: CAWSSSGQPQHF; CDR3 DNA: TGTGCCTGGAGTTCCTCAGGGCAGCCCCAGCATTTT
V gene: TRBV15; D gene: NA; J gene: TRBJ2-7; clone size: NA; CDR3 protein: CATRSGVTTYEQYF; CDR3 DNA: TGTGCCACCAGGTCCGGGGTGACTACCTACGAGCAGTACTTC
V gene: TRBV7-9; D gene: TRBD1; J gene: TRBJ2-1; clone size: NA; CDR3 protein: CASSQPGQPHNEQFF; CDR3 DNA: TGTGCCAGCAGCCAACCGGGACAGCCTCACAATGAGCAGTTCTTC
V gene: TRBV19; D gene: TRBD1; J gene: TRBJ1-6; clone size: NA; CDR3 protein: CASSIDHRGLNSPLHF; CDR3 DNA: TGTGCCAGTAGTATAGACCACAGGGGGCTTAATTCACCCCTCCACTTT
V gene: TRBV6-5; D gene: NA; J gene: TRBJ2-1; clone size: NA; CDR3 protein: CASKRQSSYNEQFF; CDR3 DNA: TGTGCCAGCAAAAGACAGAGCTCCTACAATGAGCAGTTCTTC
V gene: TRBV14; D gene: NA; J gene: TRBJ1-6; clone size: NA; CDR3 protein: CASSQDEVPTISPLHF; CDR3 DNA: TGTGCCAGCAGCCAAGATGAGGTCCCGACGATTTCACCCCTCCACTTT
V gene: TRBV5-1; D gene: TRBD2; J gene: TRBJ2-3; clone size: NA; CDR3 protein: CASTIAGGVTDTQYF; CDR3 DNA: TGCGCCAGCACAATAGCGGGGGGGGTCACAGATACGCAGTATTTT
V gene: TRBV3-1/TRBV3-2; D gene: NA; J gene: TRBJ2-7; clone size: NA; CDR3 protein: CASSQRGTPNYEQYF; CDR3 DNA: TGTGCCAGCAGCCAAAGGGGGACGCCTAACTACGAGCAGTACTTC
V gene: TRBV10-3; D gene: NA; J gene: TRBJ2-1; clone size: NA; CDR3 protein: CAIMRSSASDNEQFF; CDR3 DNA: TGTGCCATCATGAGGTCTAGCGCATCTGACAATGAGCAGTTCTTC
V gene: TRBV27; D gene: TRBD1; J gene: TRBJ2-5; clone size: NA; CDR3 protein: CASSLETGEIETQYF; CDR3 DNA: TGTGCCAGCAGTTTAGAGACAGGGGAGATCGAGACCCAGTACTTC
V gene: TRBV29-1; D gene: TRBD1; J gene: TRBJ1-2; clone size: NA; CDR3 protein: CSVEAIMLGTGFFYGYTF; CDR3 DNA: TGCAGCGTTGAAGCAATTATGTTAGGGACAGGGTTTTTCTATGGCTACACCTTC
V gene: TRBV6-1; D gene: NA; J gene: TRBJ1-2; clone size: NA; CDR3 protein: CASSEWEGVDYGYTF; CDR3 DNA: TGTGCCAGCAGTGAATGGGAGGGTGTTGACTATGGCTACACCTTC
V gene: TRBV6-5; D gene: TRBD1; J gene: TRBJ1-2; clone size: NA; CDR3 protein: CASSYSTGVGNYGYTF; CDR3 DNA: TGTGCCAGCAGTTACTCAACAGGGGTGGGTAACTATGGCTACACCTTC
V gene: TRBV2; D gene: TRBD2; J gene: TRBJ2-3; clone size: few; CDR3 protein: CASSEGRGGPDTQYF; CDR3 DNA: TGTGCCAGCAGTGAAGGGCGGGGGGGCCCAGATACGCAGTATTTT
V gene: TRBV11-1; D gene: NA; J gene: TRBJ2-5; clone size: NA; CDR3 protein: CASSLAAPGAQYF; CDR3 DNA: TGTGCCAGCAGCTTAGCGGCACCCGGGGCCCAGTACTTC
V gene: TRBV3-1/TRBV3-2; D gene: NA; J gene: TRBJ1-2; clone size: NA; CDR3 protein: CASSQGLGRYGYTF; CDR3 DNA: TGTGCCAGCAGCCAGGGACTCGGTCGTTATGGCTACACCTTC
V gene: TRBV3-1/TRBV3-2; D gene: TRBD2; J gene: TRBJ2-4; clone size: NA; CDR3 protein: CASSQTSGAIAKNIQYF; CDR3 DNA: TGTGCCAGCAGCCAGACTAGCGGGGCGATAGCCAAAAACATTCAGTACTTC
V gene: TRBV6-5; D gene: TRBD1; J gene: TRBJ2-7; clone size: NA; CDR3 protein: CASSSGTDYEQYF; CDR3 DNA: TGTGCCAGCAGTTCCGGGACAGACTACGAGCAGTACTTC
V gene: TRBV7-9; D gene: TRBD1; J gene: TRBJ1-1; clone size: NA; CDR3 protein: CASSSTSDRPEAFF; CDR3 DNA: TGTGCCAGCAGCTCCACCTCGGACAGGCCTGAAGCTTTCTTT
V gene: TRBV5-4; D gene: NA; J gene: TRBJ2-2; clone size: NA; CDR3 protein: CASSTTERRTGELFF; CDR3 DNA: TGTGCCAGCAGCACTACAGAACGGAGGACCGGGGAGCTGTTTTTT
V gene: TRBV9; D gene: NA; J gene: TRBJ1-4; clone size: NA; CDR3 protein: CASSAGGQSNEKLFF; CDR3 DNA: TGTGCCAGCAGCGCCGGAGGACAGTCAAATGAAAAACTGTTTTTT
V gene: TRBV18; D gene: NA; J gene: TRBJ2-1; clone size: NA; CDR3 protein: CASSPTEDNEQFF; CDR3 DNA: TGTGCCAGCTCACCGACAGAAGACAATGAGCAGTTCTTC
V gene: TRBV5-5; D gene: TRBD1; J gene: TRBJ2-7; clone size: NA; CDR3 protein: CASSVDRGWYEQYF; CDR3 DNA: TGTGCCAGCAGCGTGGACAGGGGGTGGTACGAGCAGTACTTC
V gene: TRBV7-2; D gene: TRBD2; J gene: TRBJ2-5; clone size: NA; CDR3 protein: CASSSTSGGGKETQYF; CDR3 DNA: TGTGCCAGCAGCTCCACTAGCGGGGGGGGAAAAGAGACCCAGTACTTC
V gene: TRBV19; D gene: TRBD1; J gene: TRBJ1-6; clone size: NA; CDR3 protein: CASSSGQGGSPLHF; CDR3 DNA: TGTGCCAGTAGTTCGGGACAGGGGGGTTCACCCCTCCACTTT
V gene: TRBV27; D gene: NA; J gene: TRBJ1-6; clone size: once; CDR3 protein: CASRSSKDSFSSYNSPLHF; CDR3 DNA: TGTGCCAGCAGATCTTCCAAAGACAGTTTTAGCTCCTATAATTCACCCCTCCACTTT
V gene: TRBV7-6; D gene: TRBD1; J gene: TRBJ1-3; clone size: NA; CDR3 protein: CASSLAPQGDDGNTIYF; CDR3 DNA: TGTGCCAGCAGCTTAGCGCCCCAGGGGGACGATGGAAACACCATATATTTT
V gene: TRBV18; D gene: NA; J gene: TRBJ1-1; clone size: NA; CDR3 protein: CASSPPITGNTEAFF; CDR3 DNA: TGTGCCAGCTCACCCCCCATAACAGGGAACACTGAAGCTTTCTTT
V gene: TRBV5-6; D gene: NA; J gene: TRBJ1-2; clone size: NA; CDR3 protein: CASSLAPPGNYGYTF; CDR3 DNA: TGTGCCAGCAGCTTGGCGCCCCCCGGGAACTATGGCTACACCTTC
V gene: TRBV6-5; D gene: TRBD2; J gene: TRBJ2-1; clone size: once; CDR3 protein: CASSYTKRGGPNEQFF; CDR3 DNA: TGTGCCAGCAGTTACACAAAGCGGGGGGGCCCCAATGAGCAGTTCTTC
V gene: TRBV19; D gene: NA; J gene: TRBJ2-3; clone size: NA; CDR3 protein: CASSIRQGTGTDTQYF; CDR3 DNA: TGTGCCAGTAGTATACGTCAGGGGACCGGCACAGATACGCAGTATTTT
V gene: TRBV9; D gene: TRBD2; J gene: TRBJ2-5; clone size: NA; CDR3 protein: CASSVGTSGARETQYF; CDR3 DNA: TGTGCCAGCAGCGTCGGGACTAGCGGGGCCCGTGAGACCCAGTACTTC
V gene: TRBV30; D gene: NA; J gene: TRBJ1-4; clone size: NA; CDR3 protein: CAWSVDRTVEKLFF; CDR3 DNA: TGTGCCTGGAGTGTAGATAGGACAGTTGAAAAACTGTTTTTT
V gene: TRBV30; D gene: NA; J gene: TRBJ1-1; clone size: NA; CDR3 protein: CAWSGNRKAFF; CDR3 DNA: TGTGCCTGGAGTGGGAACAGGAAGGCTTTCTTT
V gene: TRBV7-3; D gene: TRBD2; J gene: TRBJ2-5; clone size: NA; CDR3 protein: CASSPGTSSETQYF; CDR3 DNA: TGTGCCAGCAGCCCCGGGACTAGCTCGGAGACCCAGTACTTC